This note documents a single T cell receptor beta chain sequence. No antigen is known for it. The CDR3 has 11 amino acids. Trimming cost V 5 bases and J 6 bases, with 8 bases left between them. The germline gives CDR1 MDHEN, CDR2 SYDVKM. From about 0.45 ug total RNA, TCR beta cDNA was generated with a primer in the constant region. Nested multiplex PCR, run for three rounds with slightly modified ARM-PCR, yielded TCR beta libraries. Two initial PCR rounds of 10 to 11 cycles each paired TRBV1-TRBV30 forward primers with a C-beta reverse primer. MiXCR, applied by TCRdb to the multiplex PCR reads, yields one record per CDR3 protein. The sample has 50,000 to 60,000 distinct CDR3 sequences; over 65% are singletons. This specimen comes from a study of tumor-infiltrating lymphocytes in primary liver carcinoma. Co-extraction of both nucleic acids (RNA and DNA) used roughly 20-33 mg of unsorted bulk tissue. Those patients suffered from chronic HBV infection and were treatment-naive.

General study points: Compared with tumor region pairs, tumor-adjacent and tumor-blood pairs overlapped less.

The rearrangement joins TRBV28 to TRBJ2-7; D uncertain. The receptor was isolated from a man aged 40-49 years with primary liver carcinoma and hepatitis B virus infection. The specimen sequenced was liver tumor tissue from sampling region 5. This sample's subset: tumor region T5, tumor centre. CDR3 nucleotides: TGTGCCAGCAGTGCCCCTATCGAGCAGTACTTC. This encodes CASSAPIEQYF.